Listed here are 18 T cell receptor beta chains from one sample, sequenced in a study of T cell changes during pregnancy in multiple sclerosis. Produced via immunoSEQ multiplex PCR; TCRdb's table is partial and in-frame only. The sample contains approximately 88,000 clones, about 94% of which appear only once. The sequences come from peripheral blood, collected in the third trimester of pregnancy. All receptors derive from a female donor with multiple sclerosis, enrolled in a pregnancy study.

The genes are TRBV9 and TRBJ2-5, with TRBD1 as a possible D gene (5 bases). Between the trimmed V and J ends, which lost 1 base and 5 bases, there was a span of 15 bases. The V gene's germline CDR1 is SGDLS and CDR2 YYNGEE. This CDR3 is built from 15 residues. CDR3 nucleotide sequence: TGTGCCAGCAGCGTATCACAGGCCAAGGGGGAGACCCAGTACTTC. Protein: CASSVSQAKGETQYF. Supplemented by reference TRBV9 and TRBJ2-5, the full variable domain reads DSGVTQTPKHLITATGQRVTLRCSPRSGDLSVYWYQQSLDQGLQFLIQYYNGEERAKGNILERFSAQQFPDLHSELNLSSLELGDSALYFCASSVSQAKGETQYFGPGTRLLVL.

V and J are TRBV5-1 and TRBJ2-7; D uncertain. The CDR3 loop spans 14 amino acids. Trimming cost V 0 bases and J 0 bases, with 7 bases left between them. From germline, CDR1 is SGHRS and CDR2 YFSETQ. The CDR3 reads CASSLGQASYEQYF. The DNA for the CDR3 is TGCGCCAGCAGCTTGGGGCAGGCCTCCTACGAGCAGTACTTC.

This clone occurred a few times. DNA of the CDR3: TGTGCCAGTAGTATAAACCTCCAGGGATCGAAAGCTTTCTTT. This sequence encodes CASSINLQGSKAFF. This rearrangement joins TRBV19 to TRBJ1-1; perhaps TRBD1 as D (5 bases). Germline CDR1 LNHDA, CDR2 SQIVND (reference sequence). The CDR3 is 14 amino acids. Deletions cut 2 bases from V and 9 bases from J, with 16 bases between.

The rearrangement joins TRBV6-5 to TRBJ1-4, with 9 bases identical to TRBD1. V dropped 6 bases and J dropped 8; count of bases not matched to a gene: 10. The CDR3 has 15 residues. Germline-derived CDR1 and CDR2 are MNHEY and SVGAGI. As DNA, the CDR3 is TGTGCCAGCAGGATTGTGACAGGGGGTTCGGAAAAACTGTTTTTT. Translating it yields CASRIVTGGSEKLFF.

The chain recombines TRBV19 with TRBJ2-6; D perhaps matches TRBD1 (5 bases). Deletions cut 3 bases from V and 1 base from J, with 7 bases between. The CDR3 totals 15 residues. Germline V gene sequence: CDR1 LNHDA, CDR2 SQIVND (reference sequence). DNA of the CDR3: TGTGCCAGTAGTATGGGGCAATCTGGGGCCAACGTCCTGACTTTC. It specifies CASSMGQSGANVLTF.

The chain recombines TRBV7-3 with TRBJ2-7; D gene unclear. The CDR3 consists of 13 residues. With 0 bases removed from V and 6 bases from J, the gap between germline ends came to 9 bases. Germline loops: CDR1 SGHTA, CDR2 FQGTGA. CDR3 loop: CASSLTASSEQYF. The CDR3 DNA is TGTGCCAGCAGCTTAACGGCTAGTTCCGAGCAGTACTTC.

A few counts support this clone. The chain recombines TRBV5-1 with TRBJ2-5; maybe TRBD2 (7 bases). The CDR3 totals 18 residues. The germline gives CDR1 SGHRS, CDR2 YFSETQ. V was pared by 1 base and J by 2 bases, with 21 bases between. DNA for the CDR3: TGCGCCAGCAGCTTGTGGGGGGGATCGGGACAACCTCAAGAGACCCAGTACTTC. This sequence encodes CASSLWGGSGQPQETQYF.

The V gene is TRBV30, the J gene TRBJ2-7; perhaps TRBD2 as D (6 bases). V shed 1 base and J shed 4 bases, with 11 bases lying between them. CDR1 and CDR2 from the germline V gene are GTSNPN and SVGIG (reference sequence). The CDR3 has 13 residues. The CDR3 reads CAWSEGSGYEQYF. The CDR3 nucleotides read TGTGCCTGGAGTGAGGGGAGCGGGTACGAGCAGTACTTC.

The chain has TRBV14 and TRBJ2-2; 9 nucleotides align to TRBD1. This CDR3 is built from 16 residues. Germline CDR1 reads SGHDN; CDR2 reads FVKESK. V was clipped by 1 base and J by 1 base; unmatched bases: 1. The CDR3 sequence: CASSQGQGGNTGELFF. CDR3 DNA sequence: TGTGCCAGCAGCCAAGGACAGGGGGGGAACACCGGGGAGCTGTTTTTT.

The chain couples TRBV5-1 to TRBJ2-7; TRBD1 matches 9 bases. The CDR3 sequence is 14 residues long. The V gene's germline CDR1 is SGHRS and CDR2 YFSETQ. The V gene end was trimmed by 0 bases and the J gene end by 6 bases; junction bases not matched to a gene: 4. For the CDR3, the DNA is TGCGCCAGCAGCTTGGCCGGACAGGGGTTCGAGCAGTACTTC. It specifies CASSLAGQGFEQYF. Based on the CDR3 plus reference TRBV5-1 and TRBJ2-7, the full variable domain is KAGVTQTPRYLIKTRGQQVTLSCSPISGHRSVSWYQQTPGQGLQFLFEYFSETQRNKGNFPGRFSGRQFSNSRSEMNVSTLELGDSALYLCASSLAGQGFEQYFGPGTRLTVT.

This rearrangement joins TRBV28 to TRBJ2-5; weak D call: TRBD2 (6 bases). Germline-derived CDR1 and CDR2 are MDHEN and SYDVKM. The CDR3 has 14 residues. Trimming left V 4 bases short and J 5 bases short, with 14 bases between. Here the CDR3 reads CASSSTRSPETQYF. The CDR3, as DNA: TGTGCCAGCAGTTCGACTAGATCTCCGGAGACCCAGTACTTC.

The V and J genes are TRBV6-1 and TRBJ2-7, with D perhaps matching TRBD2 (5 bases). The V and J ends lost 6 bases and 3 bases respectively, with 9 bases between them. Germline CDR1 is MNHNS and CDR2 is SASEGT. The CDR3 is 12 amino acids. The CDR3 loop reads CASSQEGYEQYF. Written as DNA, the CDR3 is TGTGCCAGCAGCCAAGAGGGCTACGAGCAGTACTTC.

This clone was seen only a few times. This chain joins TRBV28 and TRBJ1-5; D might be TRBD1 (5 bases). V was cut by 7 bases and J by 3 bases, with 16 bases left in between. CDR3 size: 15 residues. The germline V gene has CDR1 MDHEN and CDR2 SYDVKM. CDR3 loop: CASTRRGLNNQPQHF. The CDR3 DNA sequence: TGTGCCAGCACCCGTCGGGGGTTGAACAATCAGCCCCAGCATTTT.

This rearrangement joins TRBV5-1 to TRBJ1-2, with TRBD1 as a possible D gene (6 bases). The V gene lost 4 bases and the J gene lost 4 bases, with 17 bases spanning the gap. Per germline, CDR1 SGHRS and CDR2 YFSETQ. There are 15 residues in the CDR3. CDR3 residues: CASSRTGIDFYGYTF. Here the CDR3 DNA reads TGCGCCAGCAGCCGCACAGGGATTGACTTCTATGGCTACACCTTC.

V gene TRBV27 combines with J gene TRBJ1-2; TRBD1 aligns across 7 bases. The CDR3 spans 13 residues. CDR1 and CDR2 (germline): MNHEY, SMNVEV (reference sequence). V dropped 2 bases and J dropped 8; count of bases not matched to a gene: 5. CDR3 in DNA: TGTGCCAGCAGTTTAGAGGGGGCAGGAGGCTACACCTTC. It yields the protein CASSLEGAGGYTF.

The V and J genes are TRBV6-4 and TRBJ2-1; 7 nucleotides match TRBD2. V shed 6 bases and J 4 bases; nucleotides not matched to a gene: 3. CDR1 and CDR2 from the germline V gene are MRHNA and SNTAGT. CDR3 size: 13 residues. The CDR3 loop reads CASSRDYYNEQFF. The CDR3 nucleotides read TGTGCCAGCAGCCGGGACTATTACAATGAGCAGTTCTTC.

V and J are TRBV10-2 and TRBJ2-7, with D tentatively TRBD2 (6 bases). V was pared by 5 bases and J by 5 bases, with 13 bases between. Germline-derived CDR1 and CDR2 are WSHSY and SAAADI. The CDR3 runs to 13 residues. The CDR3 DNA follows: TGCGCCAGCAGTCAGGGAGGTTGGGACGAGCAGTACTTC. It is translated as CASSQGGWDEQYF.

This chain links TRBV9 with TRBJ2-7, with 9 bases matching TRBD1. The CDR3 length is 14 residues. V lost 0 bases and J lost 6; bases outside the gene matches: 4. Germline assignment: CDR1 SGDLS and CDR2 YYNGEE. CDR3 amino acids: CASSVGQGEGEQYF. CDR3 nucleotide sequence: TGTGCCAGCAGCGTAGGACAGGGGGAGGGCGAGCAGTACTTC. The variable domain in full, completed from reference TRBV9 and TRBJ2-7, reads DSGVTQTPKHLITATGQRVTLRCSPRSGDLSVYWYQQSLDQGLQFLIQYYNGEERAKGNILERFSAQQFPDLHSELNLSSLELGDSALYFCASSVGQGEGEQYFGPGTRLTVT.